Only a few counts were recorded for the clone carrying this TCR beta chain. The data originate from a study of beta chain features in type 1 diabetes. One heparinised blood draw, averaging about 100 mL, came from each donor. The trim removed 6 bases at V and 8 bases at J, leaving 7 bases unmatched. CDR1 and CDR2 from the germline V gene are MDHEN and SYDVKM. The CDR3 totals 13 residues. The investigators reverse transcribed all of the isolated RNA, so they sequenced expressed TCRB transcripts. Profiled with immunoSEQ multiplex PCR; TCRdb holds only in-frame clones, not every one. The profile shows 400,000 to 550,000 clones, roughly 10% of them singletons.

This clonotype originated in a woman aged 18-30 years in good health. The rearrangement joins TRBV28 to TRBJ2-1; 7 bases align to TRBD2. Sequencing was carried out using naive CD4+ T cells from blood. The chain's CDR3 is CASSLAGVYEQFF. The CDR3 DNA is TGTGCCAGCAGCTTGGCGGGAGTCTATGAGCAGTTCTTC.